These T cell receptor beta chains were read from a single sample in a study of cytomegalovirus exposure and HLA in healthy donors. Here immunoSEQ multiplex PCR was the method, and the copy in TCRdb shows in-frame clones only, minus some. Among tens of thousands of clones listed, 72% were seen once. The source material was PBMCs. The source of these receptors is a woman between 40 and 50 years old in good health and CMV-seropositive. The CDR3 runs from the conserved cysteine through the conserved F or W. A D gene is named only where the DNA matches it firmly. Size values are once, few and many counts, or a class for expanded clones, and some rows have none.

>NA|TRBJ1-5|NA|TRBV6-1
CASSDRADQPQHF
TGTGCCAGCAGTGATCGAGCGGATCAGCCCCAGCATTTT
>NA|TRBJ1-6|NA|TRBV30
CAWDRGVDNSPLHF
TGTGCCTGGGACAGAGGAGTAGATAATTCACCCCTCCACTTT
>NA|TRBJ2-3|TRBD2|TRBV4-3
CASSQTSGGTDTQYF
TGCGCCAGCAGCCAGACTAGCGGGGGTACAGATACGCAGTATTTT
>NA|TRBJ1-6|NA|TRBV4-2
CASSQESQASPLHF
TGTGCCAGCAGCCAAGAATCCCAGGCTTCACCCCTCCACTTT
>NA|TRBJ1-5|NA|TRBV30
CAWSSDPQGYSNQPQHF
TGTGCCTGGAGTTCCGACCCCCAGGGTTATAGCAATCAGCCCCAGCATTTT
>NA|TRBJ2-7|TRBD2|TRBV7-2
CASSSWTSSYEQYF
TGTGCCAGCAGCTCGTGGACTAGCAGCTACGAGCAGTACTTC
>NA|TRBJ2-3|NA|TRBV27
CASTWGGGTDTQYF
TGTGCCAGCACCTGGGGGGGCGGCACAGATACGCAGTATTTT
>NA|TRBJ2-2|TRBD1|TRBV5-4
CASSPSTGTGYTGELFF
TGTGCCAGCAGCCCCTCAACCGGGACAGGGTACACCGGGGAGCTGTTTTTT
>NA|TRBJ2-1|NA|TRBV30
CAWSVPGSEQFF
TGTGCCTGGAGTGTACCGGGGAGTGAGCAGTTCTTC
>NA|TRBJ2-5|TRBD1|TRBV7-6
CASSLGAFRGRETQYF
TGTGCCAGCAGCTTAGGAGCTTTCAGGGGGCGTGAGACCCAGTACTTC
>NA|TRBJ2-5|NA|TRBV5-1
CASSRRDTKETQYF
TGCGCCAGCAGCCGAAGGGACACTAAAGAGACCCAGTACTTC
>NA|TRBJ2-1|NA|TRBV27
CASSSRTVELSNEQFF
TGTGCCAGCAGTTCGCGGACAGTTGAATTATCCAATGAGCAGTTCTTC
>NA|TRBJ2-1|TRBD1|TRBV6-5
CASSRTGERNEQFF
TGTGCCAGCAGCAGAACAGGGGAAAGGAATGAGCAGTTCTTC
>NA|TRBJ1-2|NA|TRBV2
CASSASGTYGYTF
TGTGCCAGCAGCGCGTCAGGAACTTATGGCTACACCTTC
>few|TRBJ1-1|TRBD1|TRBV7-9
CASSVTGEVTEAFF
TGTGCCAGCAGCGTCACAGGGGAGGTCACTGAAGCTTTCTTT
>NA|TRBJ2-7|TRBD2|TRBV6-1
CASTSGTSGLPRYF
TGTGCCAGCACCTCCGGGACTAGCGGTCTCCCTCGGTACTTC
>NA|TRBJ2-4|TRBD2|TRBV28
CASSLGLAGKNIQYF
TGTGCCAGCAGTTTGGGACTAGCGGGAAAAAACATTCAGTACTTC
>few|TRBJ2-1|NA|TRBV29-1
CSVVHLMANNEQFF
TGCAGCGTTGTTCACCTTATGGCCAACAATGAGCAGTTCTTC
>NA|TRBJ2-4|NA|TRBV5-1
CASSLGGTGIQYF
TGCGCCAGCAGCTTGGGCGGAACTGGCATTCAGTACTTC
>NA|TRBJ1-1|TRBD1|TRBV30
CAWSPQGALLNTEAFF
TGTGCCTGGAGTCCCCAGGGGGCACTCCTGAACACTGAAGCTTTCTTT
>NA|TRBJ2-1|TRBD2|TRBV7-8
CASSPPPGTSRYEQFF
TGTGCCAGCAGCCCACCTCCAGGGACTAGCAGATATGAGCAGTTCTTC
>few|TRBJ2-7|NA|TRBV6-5
CASRVIQGHEQYF
TGTGCCAGCAGGGTCATACAGGGCCACGAGCAGTACTTC
>NA|TRBJ1-1|TRBD1|TRBV19
CASTGQGVFAEAFF
TGTGCCAGTACCGGACAGGGGGTTTTCGCTGAAGCTTTCTTT
>NA|TRBJ1-5|TRBD1|TRBV6-6
CASSYSTGAGQPQHF
TGTGCCAGCAGTTACTCGACAGGGGCAGGACAGCCCCAGCATTTT
>once|TRBJ2-7|TRBD1|TRBV6-4
CASSLGGRDRGVTEQYF
TGTGCCAGCAGCCTGGGGGGCCGGGACAGGGGTGTTACTGAGCAGTACTTC
>NA|TRBJ2-7|NA|TRBV25-1
CASSSSYEQYF
TGTGCCAGCAGCTCCTCTTACGAGCAGTACTTC
>NA|TRBJ1-2|NA|TRBV5-4
CASTSWGGWNGYTF
TGTGCCAGCACCTCGTGGGGGGGCTGGAATGGCTACACCTTC
>NA|TRBJ2-4|TRBD1|TRBV2
CASTSGTGGSIQYF
TGTGCCAGCACTTCCGGGACAGGGGGGAGCATTCAGTACTTC
>NA|TRBJ1-1|NA|TRBV10-2
CASSYAPRVLDEAFF
TGCGCCAGCAGCTACGCCCCCCGGGTACTTGATGAAGCTTTCTTT
>few|TRBJ1-1|NA|TRBV6-4
CASSEGGPENTEAFF
TGTGCCAGCAGTGAAGGGGGACCTGAGAACACTGAAGCTTTCTTT
>NA|TRBJ2-7|NA|TRBV15
CATSRGGAQGSYEQYF
TGTGCCACCAGCAGGGGAGGAGCACAGGGGAGTTACGAGCAGTACTTC
>NA|TRBJ1-3|NA|TRBV30
CAWSPGLSWGNTIYF
TGTGCCTGGAGTCCCGGACTGAGCTGGGGAAACACCATATATTTT
>few|TRBJ2-6|NA|TRBV4-1
CASSQGRGGSGANVLTF
TGCGCCAGCAGCCAGGGAAGGGGTGGCTCTGGGGCCAACGTCCTGACTTTC
>NA|TRBJ2-2|TRBD2|TRBV10-1
CASSELADTGELFF
TGCGCCAGCAGTGAACTAGCGGACACCGGGGAGCTGTTTTTT
>NA|TRBJ2-1|TRBD1|TRBV7-2
CASSPESYRGYNEQFF
TGTGCCAGCAGCCCAGAGTCGTACAGGGGCTACAATGAGCAGTTCTTC
>NA|TRBJ2-5|NA|TRBV9
CASSVGTTQETQYF
TGTGCCAGCAGCGTAGGGACTACACAAGAGACCCAGTACTTC
>NA|TRBJ1-2|TRBD1|TRBV7-9
CASSQGQGRYYTF
TGTGCCAGCAGTCAAGGACAGGGGAGATACTACACCTTC
>NA|TRBJ1-4|TRBD1|TRBV6-5
CASSYSGQGNEKLFF
TGTGCCAGCAGTTACTCTGGACAGGGCAATGAAAAACTGTTTTTT
>NA|TRBJ1-1|TRBD1|TRBV5-4
CASSPTRQGAGTEAFF
TGTGCCAGCAGCCCCACGAGACAGGGGGCGGGCACTGAAGCTTTCTTT
>NA|TRBJ2-3|TRBD2|TRBV6-6
CASVLGLATSTDTQYF
TGTGCCAGCGTACTGGGACTAGCCACTAGCACAGATACGCAGTATTTT
>few|TRBJ2-7|NA|TRBV18
CASSPTGGNAYEQYF
TGTGCCAGCTCACCCACCGGCGGAAACGCCTACGAGCAGTACTTC
>NA|TRBJ1-1|NA|TRBV7-2
CASSLGGAGMNTEAFF
TGTGCCAGCAGCTTAGGGGGAGCAGGAATGAACACTGAAGCTTTCTTT